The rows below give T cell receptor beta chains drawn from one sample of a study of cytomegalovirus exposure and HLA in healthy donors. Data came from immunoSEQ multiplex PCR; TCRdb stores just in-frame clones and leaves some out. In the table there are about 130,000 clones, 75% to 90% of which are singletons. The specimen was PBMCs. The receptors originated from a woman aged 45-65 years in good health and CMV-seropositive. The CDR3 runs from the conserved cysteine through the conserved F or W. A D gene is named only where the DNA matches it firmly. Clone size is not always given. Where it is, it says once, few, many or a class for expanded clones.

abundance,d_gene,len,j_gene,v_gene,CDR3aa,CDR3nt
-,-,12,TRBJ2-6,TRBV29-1,CSAGQFANVLTF,TGCAGCGCCGGACAGTTTGCCAACGTCCTGACTTTC
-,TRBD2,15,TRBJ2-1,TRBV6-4,CASSPAGGPYNEQFF,TGTGCCAGCAGCCCAGCGGGGGGCCCCTACAATGAGCAGTTCTTC
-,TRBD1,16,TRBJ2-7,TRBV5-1,CASSTGGTGDSYEQYF,TGCGCCAGCAGCACGGGAGGGACAGGGGACTCCTACGAGCAGTACTTC
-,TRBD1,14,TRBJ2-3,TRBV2,CASSLGQGTDTQYF,TGTGCCAGCAGTCTCGGACAGGGCACAGATACGCAGTATTTT
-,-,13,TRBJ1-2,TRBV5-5,CASSFSPFYGYTF,TGTGCCAGCAGCTTTTCTCCCTTCTATGGCTACACCTTC
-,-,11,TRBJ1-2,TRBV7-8,CASSPMRVYTF,TGTGCCAGCAGCCCCATGCGGGTCTACACCTTC
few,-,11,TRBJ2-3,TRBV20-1,CSAEPRDTQYF,TGCAGTGCCGAACCGAGAGATACGCAGTATTTT
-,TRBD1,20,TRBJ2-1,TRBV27,CASSADRGRDRAFSYNEQFF,TGTGCCAGCAGTGCGGACAGGGGGCGAGATAGGGCCTTCTCCTACAATGAGCAGTTCTTC
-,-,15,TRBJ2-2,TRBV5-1,CASSLSLTPPGELFF,TGCGCCAGCAGCCTCTCGTTGACTCCTCCCGGGGAGCTGTTTTTT
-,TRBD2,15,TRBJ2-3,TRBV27,CASYPMRGKTDTQYF,TGTGCCAGCTACCCCATGCGGGGGAAGACAGATACGCAGTATTTT
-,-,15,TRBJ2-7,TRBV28,CASTTSRTVLHEQYF,TGTGCCAGCACCACTTCCCGGACAGTTCTCCACGAGCAGTACTTC
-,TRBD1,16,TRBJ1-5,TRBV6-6,CASSYPGQGAYQPQHF,TGTGCCAGCAGTTACCCGGGACAGGGGGCTTATCAGCCCCAGCATTTT
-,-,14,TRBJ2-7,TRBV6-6,CASSYDEGTYEQYF,TGTGCCAGCAGTTACGACGAGGGAACCTACGAGCAGTACTTC
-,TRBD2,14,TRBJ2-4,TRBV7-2,CATASGGAKNIQYF,TGTGCTACCGCCAGCGGGGGGGCCAAAAACATTCAGTACTTC
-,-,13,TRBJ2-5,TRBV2,CASKPDLEETQYF,TGTGCCAGCAAGCCGGACTTGGAAGAGACCCAGTACTTC
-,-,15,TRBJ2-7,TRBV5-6,CASTLGLGAAYEQYF,TGTGCCAGCACACTGGGTTTAGGGGCGGCCTACGAGCAGTACTTC
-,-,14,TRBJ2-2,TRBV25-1,CASSDQKNTGELFF,TGTGCCAGCAGTGACCAGAAAAACACCGGGGAGCTGTTTTTT
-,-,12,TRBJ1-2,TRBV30,CAWSVGVTGYTF,TGTGCCTGGAGTGTAGGGGTAACTGGCTACACCTTC
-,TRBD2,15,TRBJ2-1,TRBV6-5,CASSYAGGTYNEQFF,TGTGCCAGCAGTTACGCGGGGGGGACCTACAATGAGCAGTTCTTC
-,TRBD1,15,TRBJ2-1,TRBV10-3,CAITATGSSYNEQFF,TGTGCCATCACCGCGACAGGGAGCTCCTACAATGAGCAGTTCTTC
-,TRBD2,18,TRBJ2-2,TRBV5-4,CASSTGTSGSRSTGELFF,TGTGCCAGCAGCACTGGGACTAGCGGGAGTCGCAGCACCGGGGAGCTGTTTTTT
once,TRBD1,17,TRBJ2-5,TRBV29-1,CSGGLLTGTGGVETQYF,TGCAGCGGCGGCTTGCTGACGGGGACAGGGGGGGTTGAGACCCAGTACTTC
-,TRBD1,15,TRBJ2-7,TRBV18,CASSPRDRVSYEQYF,TGTGCCAGCTCACCTCGGGACAGGGTGTCCTACGAGCAGTACTTC
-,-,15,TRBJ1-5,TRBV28,CASSSTGRGNQPQHF,TGTGCCAGCAGTTCCACAGGGCGAGGCAATCAGCCCCAGCATTTT
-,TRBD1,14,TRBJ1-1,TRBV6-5,CASRGQGENTEAFF,TGTGCCAGCAGAGGACAGGGGGAGAACACTGAAGCTTTCTTT
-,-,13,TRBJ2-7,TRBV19,CASSTRGLYEQYF,TGTGCCAGTAGTACCCGCGGGCTCTACGAGCAGTACTTC
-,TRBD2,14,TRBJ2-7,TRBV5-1,CASSLMTSDYEQYF,TGCGCCAGCAGCTTGATGACTAGCGATTACGAGCAGTACTTC
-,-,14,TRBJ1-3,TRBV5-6,CASSLRGSGNTIYF,TGTGCCAGCAGCTTGCGGGGATCCGGAAACACCATATATTTT
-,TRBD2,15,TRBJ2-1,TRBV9,CASSWAAGGTNEQFF,TGTGCCAGCAGCTGGGCGGCGGGGGGGACCAATGAGCAGTTCTTC
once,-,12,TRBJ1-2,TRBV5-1,CASSVTGFGYTF,TGCGCCAGCAGCGTGACAGGATTTGGCTACACCTTC
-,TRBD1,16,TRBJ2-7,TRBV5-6,CASSLAPAGGWDEQYF,TGTGCCAGCAGCTTGGCCCCGGCAGGGGGATGGGACGAGCAGTACTTC
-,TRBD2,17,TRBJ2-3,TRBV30,CAWTVSRTSTNTDTQYF,TGTGCCTGGACGGTTTCTCGGACTAGCACAAACACAGATACGCAGTATTTT
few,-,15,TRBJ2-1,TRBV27,CASSLSWQSYNEQFF,TGTGCCAGCAGTTTATCGTGGCAGTCCTACAATGAGCAGTTCTTC
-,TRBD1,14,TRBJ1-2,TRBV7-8,CASSLETGIYGYTF,TGTGCCAGCAGCTTAGAGACAGGGATCTATGGCTACACCTTC
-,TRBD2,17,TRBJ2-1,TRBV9,CASSVGGGVAAYNEQFF,TGTGCCAGCAGCGTAGGCGGGGGGGTTGCTGCTTACAATGAGCAGTTCTTC
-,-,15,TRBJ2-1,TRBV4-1,CASSNPFRAVGEQFF,TGCGCCAGCAGCAACCCCTTCAGGGCGGTAGGTGAGCAGTTCTTC
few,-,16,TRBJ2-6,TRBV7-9,CASSFYDTSGANGLTF,TGTGCCAGCAGCTTTTATGACACCTCTGGGGCCAACGGCCTGACTTTC
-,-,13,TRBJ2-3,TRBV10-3,CAISSGLTDTQYF,TGTGCCATCAGTAGCGGCCTCACAGATACGCAGTATTTT
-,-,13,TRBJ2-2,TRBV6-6,CASRSQVAGELFF,TGTGCCAGCAGGAGTCAGGTCGCCGGGGAGCTGTTTTTT
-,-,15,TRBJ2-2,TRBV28,CASSYSLLATGELFF,TGTGCCAGCAGTTATAGCCTACTAGCCACCGGGGAGCTGTTTTTT
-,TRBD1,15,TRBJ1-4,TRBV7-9,CASSPRDRINEKLFF,TGTGCCAGCAGTCCCCGGGACAGGATAAATGAAAAACTGTTTTTT
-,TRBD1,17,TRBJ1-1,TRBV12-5,CASGLSPTGMGNTEAFF,TGTGCTAGTGGTTTGTCCCCGACAGGGATGGGGAACACTGAAGCTTTCTTT
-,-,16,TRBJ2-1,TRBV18,CASSPPGRQGTDEQFF,TGTGCCAGCTCACCACCAGGGCGGCAGGGGACCGATGAGCAGTTCTTC
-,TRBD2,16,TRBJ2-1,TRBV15,CATSRDLPPSGGEQFF,TGTGCCACCAGCAGAGATCTCCCCCCTAGCGGAGGTGAGCAGTTCTTC
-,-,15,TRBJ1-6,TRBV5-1,CASSLGRGGNSPLHF,TGCGCCAGCAGCTTGGGTAGGGGAGGGAATTCACCCCTCCACTTT
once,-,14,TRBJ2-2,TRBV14,CASSQYLNTGELFF,TGTGCCAGCAGCCAATACCTAAACACCGGGGAGCTGTTTTTT
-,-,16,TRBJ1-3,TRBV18,CASSLRDTSSGNTIYF,TGTGCCAGCTCCCTGAGGGACACCTCCTCTGGAAACACCATATATTTT
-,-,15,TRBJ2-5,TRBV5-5,CASSLSQGGGETQYF,TGTGCCAGCAGCTTGTCTCAGGGAGGGGGGGAGACCCAGTACTTC
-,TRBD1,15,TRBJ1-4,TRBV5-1,CASSWGTGDSEKLFF,TGCGCCAGCAGCTGGGGGACAGGGGACTCAGAAAAACTGTTTTTT
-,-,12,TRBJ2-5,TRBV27,CASTNPRETQYF,TGTGCCAGCACCAACCCGCGAGAGACCCAGTACTTC
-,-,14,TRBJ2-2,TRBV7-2,CASSLESYTGELFF,TGTGCCAGCAGCTTAGAGAGTTACACCGGGGAGCTGTTTTTT